This T cell receptor beta chain was observed in a study of blood T cell repertoires in COVID-19. Study overall: Acute and convalescent COVID-19 samples came from the United States, Italy and Spain. T cells, B-cell-depleted T cells, or PBMCs supplied cDNA or gDNA.

Only one count was recorded for this clone. The CDR3 has 18 residues. Germline V gene lookup returns CDR1 SGHRS and CDR2 YFSETQ. V was clipped by 0 bases and J by 9 bases; unmatched bases: 17. In the original analysis: Researchers report that nucleated cell counts were estimated from reference gene primer amplification. Sequenced by immunoSEQ multiplex PCR; TCRdb stores in-frame clones only, minus some. V and J calls plus clone size are reproduced from that table; the DNA served to infer D and trimming. Seen here are 40,000 to 50,000 clones, roughly 86% observed once, and the top ten hold more than 5%.

The chain is built from TRBV5-1 and TRBJ2-1, with 8 bases lining up with TRBD1. The sample comprised peripheral blood. This TCR was recovered from a man aged 35-49 years with active COVID-19. The DNA for the CDR3 is TGCGCCAGCAGCTTGGCCACTCCGGGCAGGGGGCGCGTTGGTGAGCAGTTCTTC. It specifies CASSLATPGRGRVGEQFF.